This paragraph reports one TCR beta chain. This receptor's antigen is unknown. No base qualities exist here, and no much larger clone lies one base off it. The sample's treatment or condition label, in plain terms: roughly 19 received Ad26.COV2.S at low or high dose, single or two shots; about five received placebo; per-sample allocation not given. For vaccine and placebo recipients, repertoires were sequenced using samples collected on day 63 after the first injection. Cohort 1b enrolled 20 to 30 adults aged 18-55 years at a single site in Boston, USA, between 29 July and 7 August 2020. Ad26.COV2.S was a replication-incompetent adenovirus type 26 vector that expressed a prefusion-stabilized SARS-CoV-2 spike protein derived from the original Wuhan strain. The immunoSEQ Assay was used to sequence TCRbeta CDR3 regions. After extraction, genomic DNA underwent amplification by bias-controlled multiplex PCR, followed by high-throughput sequencing. Per the authors' processing: To quantify the absolute abundance of every unique TCRbeta CDR3 region, sequences were collapsed and filtered. T cell fraction was estimated by normalizing TCRbeta template counts to usable DNA, which was measured by amplifying reference genes present in all nucleated cells. Repertoire TCRs were annotated as SARS-CoV-2-specific when V gene, CDR3 amino acid sequence and J gene were exactly matched to a known reactive TCR set. MIRA supplied the reference SARS-CoV-2 TCR set, which was filtered for enrichment in COVID-19-positive ImmuneCODE repertoires so that public or cross-reactive TCRs were removed. Using the MIRA antigens, annotated TCRs were further analysed by specific ORF or by position within an ORF. Breadth was defined as the number of annotated unique rearrangements divided by the total number of unique productive rearrangements, and depth was defined as the summed frequency of the annotated unique rearrangements. Two-sided Wilcoxon rank-sum tests were used to compare TCR breadth between groups. TCRdb obtained this table from immuneACCESS and retained in-frame rearrangements with V and J assigned. These tables miss some clones; where compared with another copy, unresolved V genes account for less than half of the shortfall, and the remainder is unexplained. Clone size and the V and J calls come from that table; the DNA yielded D and trimming. A total of around 450,000 clones appear in this sample, 85% to 90% of them only once. The top ten clones comprise about 2.5% of the sample.

The data were obtained in a study of Ad26.COV2.S vaccination and SARS-CoV-2 variants (dated by TCRdb to the early 2020s). With regard to the full study: Donors in the vaccine arm were drawn from COV1001, a multicentre, randomized, double-blind, placebo-controlled phase I-IIa trial testing Ad26.COV2.S in healthy adults. The TCR-sequenced set comprised approximately 32 samples: 19 Ad26.COV2.S vaccine recipients, 5 placebo recipients and 8 SARS-CoV-2 convalescent individuals. Sequencing of the TCRbeta repertoire served to evaluate the specificity and breadth of SARS-CoV-2-reactive T cell receptors following Ad26.COV2.S vaccination. Blinding of investigators to trial group allocation was maintained during experiments and outcome assessment. Trial participants were randomized into five groups of five: low-dose or high-dose Ad26.COV2.S given once or twice, or placebo on both occasions. Ad26.COV2.S was administered intramuscularly at 5 x 10^10 or 1 x 10^11 viral particles, either as a single shot or as two shots given 56 days apart.

Overall study outcomes, separate from this receptor: After vaccination, substantial breadth of spike-specific CD8+ and CD4+ T cell responses was reported. The study was not powered to compare responses between vaccine doses or regimens. Comparable non-spike TCR breadth was observed between vaccine and placebo recipients, consistent with only spike being contained in the vaccine. The authors noted that total T cell responses may have been underestimated by the TCR breadth and depth analyses. Spike-specific TCR breadth was higher in Ad26.COV2.S recipients than in placebo recipients (P = 0.0014).

The V end gives up 2 bases and the J end 5 bases, leaving 4 bases in the junction not matched to a gene. Its CDR3 holds 15 amino acids, cysteine through phenylalanine. The DNA shown is the 45-base CDR3, in frame from base 1. CDR1 and CDR2 are drawn from the germline V gene: SNHLY, FYNNEI. Sequencing used peripheral blood, obtained in a trial of Ad26.COV2.S vaccine versus placebo. The source is a person between 18 and 65 years old who received the Ad26.COV2.S COVID-19 vaccine or a placebo. Recombination linked TRBV2 to TRBJ2-5; 11 bases in between match TRBD2. The CDR3 protein is CASSEQLAGVETQYF. The sequenced DNA: TGTGCCAGCAGTGAACAACTAGCGGGAGTGGAGACCCAGTACTTC.